In its sample, the clone carrying this TCR beta chain was seen a few times. This entry comes from a study of T cell repertoires in cytomegalovirus infection. Via MiXCR, TCRdb re-called the reads, giving one row per CDR3 protein. Of fewer than 200,000 distinct CDR3 sequences listed, nearly 9.5% are singletons. The sequence was collected from a human donor in good health (CMV status not recorded). Some clones in this sample may be carry-over from other donors' samples. What was sequenced was PBMCs.

For the CDR3, the DNA is TGCAGTGCTAGAGATCGAGGGGCTGGTAACTATGGCTACACCTTC. It encodes CSARDRGAGNYGYTF. The rearrangement joins TRBV20-1 to TRBJ1-2; possibly TRBD1 for D (5 bases). V was shortened by 0 bases and J by 1 base, with 12 bases between the two germline ends. The CDR3 is made up of 15 amino acids. Germline V gene lookup returns CDR1 DFQATT and CDR2 SNEGSKA (reference sequence).